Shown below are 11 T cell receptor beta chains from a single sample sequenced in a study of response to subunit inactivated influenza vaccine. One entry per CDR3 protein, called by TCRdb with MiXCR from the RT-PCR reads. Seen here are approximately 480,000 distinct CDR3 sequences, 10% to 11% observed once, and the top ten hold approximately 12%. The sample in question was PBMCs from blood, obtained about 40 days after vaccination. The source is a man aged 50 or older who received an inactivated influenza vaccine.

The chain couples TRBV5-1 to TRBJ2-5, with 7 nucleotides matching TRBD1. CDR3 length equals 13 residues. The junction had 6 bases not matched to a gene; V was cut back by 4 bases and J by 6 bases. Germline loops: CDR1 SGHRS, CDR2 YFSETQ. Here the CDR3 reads CASSRNRGQTQYF. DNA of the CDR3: TGCGCCAGCAGCCGAAACAGGGGCCAGACCCAGTACTTC.

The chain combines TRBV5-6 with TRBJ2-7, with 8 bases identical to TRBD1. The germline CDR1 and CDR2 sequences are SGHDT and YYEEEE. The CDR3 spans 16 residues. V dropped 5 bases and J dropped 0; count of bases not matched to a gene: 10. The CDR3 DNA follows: TGTGCCAGCAGACCCAACCGGGACAGGAGCTCCTACGAGCAGTACTTC. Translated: CASRPNRDRSSYEQYF.

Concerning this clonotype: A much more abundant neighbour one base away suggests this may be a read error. The CDR3 sequence is CASSLGQVLYTQYF. The CDR3, as DNA: TGTGCCAGCAGCCTCGGACAGGTTCTATATACGCAGTATTTT. This chain joins TRBV3-1 and TRBJ2-3, with 7 bases aligning to TRBD1. The V gene end was trimmed by 4 bases and the J gene end by 7 bases; junction bases not matched to a gene: 8. Germline values: CDR1 LGHDT, CDR2 YNNKEL (reference sequence). The CDR3 length is 14 residues.

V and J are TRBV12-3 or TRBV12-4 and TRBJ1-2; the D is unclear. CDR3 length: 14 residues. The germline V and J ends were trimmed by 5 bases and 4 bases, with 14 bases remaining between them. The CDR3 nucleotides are TGTGCCAGCAGTGCTACTAGGCTCCCCTATGGCTACACCTTC. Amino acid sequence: CASSATRLPYGYTF.

CDR3 residues: CASSQEFRRDTEAFF. CDR3 in DNA: TGCGCCAGCAGCCAAGAATTTCGCAGGGACACTGAAGCTTTCTTT. The gene calls are TRBV4-3 and TRBJ1-1, with a possible D match to TRBD1 (5 bases). V was pared by 0 bases and J by 3 bases, with 11 bases between. Germline CDR1 LGHNA, CDR2 YSLEER. The CDR3 extends over 15 amino acids.

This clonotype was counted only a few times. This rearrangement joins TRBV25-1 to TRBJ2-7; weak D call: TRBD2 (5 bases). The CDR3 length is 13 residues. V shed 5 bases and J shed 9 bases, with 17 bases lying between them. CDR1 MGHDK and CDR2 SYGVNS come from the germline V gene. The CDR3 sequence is CASSNMGTAGQYF. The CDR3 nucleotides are TGTGCCAGCAGTAATATGGGCACGGCGGGGCAGTACTTC.

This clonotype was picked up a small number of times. The CDR3 region is CASSLVAGTQETQYF. CDR3 DNA sequence: TGTGCCAGCAGCTTAGTAGCAGGGACCCAAGAGACCCAGTACTTC. The J gene is TRBJ2-5, the V gene TRBV7-2; D may be TRBD1 or TRBD2 (5 bases each). Germline CDR1 is SGHTA and CDR2 is FQGNSA. This CDR3 has 15 amino acids. V was shortened by 1 base and J by 1 base, with 10 bases between the two germline ends.

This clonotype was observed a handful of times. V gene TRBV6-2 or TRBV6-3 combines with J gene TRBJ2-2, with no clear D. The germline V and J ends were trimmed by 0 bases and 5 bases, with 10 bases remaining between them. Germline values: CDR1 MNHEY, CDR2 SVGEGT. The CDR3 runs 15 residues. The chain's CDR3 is CASSYSRLQTGELFF. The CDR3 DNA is TGTGCCAGCAGTTACTCCCGGTTACAAACCGGGGAGCTGTTTTTT.

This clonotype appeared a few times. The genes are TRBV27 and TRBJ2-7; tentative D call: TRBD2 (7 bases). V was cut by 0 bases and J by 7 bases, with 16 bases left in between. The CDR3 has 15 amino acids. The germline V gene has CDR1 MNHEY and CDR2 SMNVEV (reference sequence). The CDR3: CASSLSLRGGYEQYF. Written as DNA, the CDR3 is TGTGCCAGCAGTTTATCGCTGAGGGGGGGGTATGAGCAGTACTTC.

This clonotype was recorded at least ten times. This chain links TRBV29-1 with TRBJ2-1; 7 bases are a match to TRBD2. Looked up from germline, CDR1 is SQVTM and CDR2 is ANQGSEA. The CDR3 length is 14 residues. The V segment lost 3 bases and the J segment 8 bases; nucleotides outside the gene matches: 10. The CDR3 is CSVEWRERVDEQFF. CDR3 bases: TGCAGCGTTGAGTGGCGGGAGCGGGTGGATGAGCAGTTCTTC.

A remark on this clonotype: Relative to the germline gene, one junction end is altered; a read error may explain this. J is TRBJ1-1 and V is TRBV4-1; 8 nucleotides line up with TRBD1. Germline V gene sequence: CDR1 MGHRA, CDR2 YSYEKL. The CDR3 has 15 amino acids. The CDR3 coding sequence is TGCGCCAGCAGCCAAGATCAGGGGGCGAACACTGAAGCTATCTTT. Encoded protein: CASSQDQGANTEAIF.